The rows below give T cell receptor beta chains drawn from one sample of a study of T-cell memory formation after mild COVID-19. Using its own MiXCR run on the 5' RACE reads, TCRdb lists one record per CDR3 protein. The table lists under 650,000 distinct CDR3 sequences, roughly 18% of them singletons. The sample was PBMCs or a T cell subset sorted from them (not recorded which). Receptor source: an adult woman who had mild COVID-19 (a few samples of this study predate the infection). Cell type and time point are not known. Each CDR3 is given with its conserved first and last residue. Each record gives: clone size, J gene, D gene, V gene, CDR3 protein, CDR3 DNA. The D gene is left open where the match is weak. Size is stated for part of the rows, as once, few or many counts, or as a class when the clone is expanded.

. TRBJ1-2 . TRBV29-1 CSVDDGDYGYTF TGCAGCGTTGATGATGGCGACTATGGCTACACCTTC
. TRBJ2-3 TRBD1 TRBV5-1 CASSQDRETDTQYF TGCGCCAGCAGCCAGGACAGGGAGACAGATACGCAGTATTTT
few TRBJ2-7 TRBD1 TRBV4-1 CASSQDIGDRDSPSVF TGCGCCAGCAGCCAAGATATAGGGGACAGGGACTCCCCATCAGTCTTC
many TRBJ1-1 TRBD1 TRBV6-5 CASSYGDREAAEAFF TGTGCCAGCAGTTACGGCGACAGGGAAGCCGCTGAAGCTTTCTTT
few TRBJ2-2 TRBD1 TRBV12-3/TRBV12-4 CASRPGQGNTGELFF TGTGCCAGCAGGCCGGGACAGGGGAACACCGGGGAGCTGTTTTTT
few TRBJ1-1 TRBD1 TRBV4-3 CASSRGQGVNTEAFF TGCGCCAGCAGCCGGGGACAGGGGGTGAACACTGAAGCTTTCTTT
few TRBJ2-4 TRBD2 TRBV30 CAWRTGTSGSKNIQYF TGTGCCTGGAGAACCGGGACTAGCGGTTCCAAAAACATTCAGTACTTC
few TRBJ2-1 TRBD2 TRBV9 CASSVAELAGASGEQFF TGTGCCAGCAGCGTAGCGGAACTAGCGGGGGCCTCAGGTGAGCAGTTCTTC
few TRBJ2-7 . TRBV5-1 CASSTTGSYEQYF TGCGCCAGCAGCACCACAGGGAGCTACGAGCAGTACTTC
few TRBJ1-2 . TRBV20-1 CSARDRVLYGYTF TGCAGTGCTAGAGATAGGGTTCTCTATGGCTACACCTTC
few TRBJ2-3 TRBD2 TRBV5-6 CASSPVLAGAGTDTQYF TGTGCCAGCAGTCCTGTCCTAGCGGGGGCCGGCACAGATACGCAGTATTTT
. TRBJ2-7 TRBD2 TRBV29-1 CSAQLAGGYEQYF TGCAGCGCCCAACTAGCGGGGGGTTACGAGCAGTACTTC
few TRBJ2-7 . TRBV3-1 CASSHRDGWYEQYF TGTGCCAGCAGCCACCGGGACGGGTGGTACGAGCAGTACTTC
few TRBJ2-1 TRBD2 TRBV11-2 CASTAGGQRSYNEQFF TGTGCCAGCACCGCGGGGGGGCAAAGATCCTACAATGAGCAGTTCTTC
few TRBJ2-7 . TRBV30 CAWSGQNPYEQYF TGTGCCTGGAGTGGACAGAACCCCTACGAGCAGTACTTC
few TRBJ2-2 TRBD1 TRBV7-2 CASSPGTGGVGTGELFF TGTGCCAGCAGCCCTGGGACAGGGGGCGTAGGGACCGGGGAGCTGTTTTTT
few TRBJ2-7 . TRBV20-1 CSAGFLGGSYEQYF TGCAGTGCTGGGTTCCTAGGTGGCTCCTACGAGCAGTACTTC
. TRBJ1-3 . TRBV20-1 CSAIDFRGLSGNTIYF TGCAGTGCTATAGATTTCCGGGGGCTCTCTGGAAACACCATATATTTT
. TRBJ2-1 TRBD2 TRBV7-9 CASSFRAGLLYNEQFF TGTGCCAGCAGCTTTCGAGCGGGACTCCTCTACAATGAGCAGTTCTTC
. TRBJ1-5 TRBD1 TRBV20-1 CSATKTGSIDQPQHF TGCAGTGCTACCAAGACAGGGTCTATCGATCAGCCCCAGCATTTT
. TRBJ2-3 TRBD2 TRBV5-6 CASSRTSGSSRGDTQYF TGTGCCAGCAGCAGGACTAGCGGGAGTTCCCGGGGAGATACGCAGTATTTT
. TRBJ1-6 TRBD1 TRBV7-9 CASSQQGYNSPLHF TGTGCCAGCAGCCAACAGGGGTATAATTCACCCCTCCACTTT
. TRBJ2-1 . TRBV21-1 CASRGLAGGPVF TGTGCCAGCAGGGGACTAGCGGGAGGGCCGGTCTTC
few TRBJ2-3 TRBD2 TRBV4-3 CASSHAGTSGNSTDTQYF TGCGCCAGCAGCCATGCGGGGACTAGCGGAAATAGCACAGATACGCAGTATTTT
few TRBJ2-1 TRBD1 TRBV9 CASSPNAGTGGNEQFF TGTGCCAGCAGCCCAAATGCCGGGACAGGGGGGAATGAGCAGTTCTTC
many TRBJ2-7 . TRBV27 CASSLSPGPLDEQYF TGTGCCAGCAGTTTATCGCCAGGCCCCCTAGATGAGCAGTACTTC
few TRBJ1-1 . TRBV7-8 CASSTRDSGAAFF TGTGCCAGCAGCACCCGGGACTCGGGGGCAGCTTTCTTT
few TRBJ1-1 TRBD1 TRBV27 CASSFAGGTEAFF TGTGCCAGCAGTTTTGCAGGGGGAACTGAAGCTTTCTTT
few TRBJ2-7 . TRBV5-1 CVSSGDRLAYEQYF TGCGTCAGCAGCGGGGACAGGTTGGCCTACGAGCAGTACTTC
. TRBJ1-1 . TRBV4-2 CASSQDLIWRQGGTEAFF TGTGCCAGCAGCCAAGATCTTATTTGGAGGCAGGGAGGCACTGAAGCTTTCTTT
. TRBJ2-7 . TRBV30 CAWSVTDEQYF TGTGCCTGGAGTGTGACTGACGAGCAGTACTTC
. TRBJ2-2 TRBD2 TRBV3-1 CASSQYTLAGAVIPNTGELFF TGTGCCAGCAGCCAATATACACTAGCGGGGGCCGTAATTCCTAACACCGGGGAGCTGTTTTTT
few TRBJ2-7 . TRBV30 CAWSFGFEYEQYF TGTGCCTGGAGTTTTGGATTTGAATACGAGCAGTACTTC
. TRBJ1-6 . TRBV7-9 CASSLAARAPLHF TGTGCCAGCAGCTTAGCCGCCAGGGCACCCCTCCACTTT
many TRBJ2-3 . TRBV6-2/TRBV6-3 CASSQFDDRNLADTQYF TGTGCCAGCAGTCAATTTGACGACAGGAATCTGGCAGATACGCAGTATTTT
. TRBJ1-6 . TRBV14 CASSQDVGVGRSNSPLHF TGTGCCAGCAGCCAAGATGTGGGTGTGGGCCGGTCGAATTCACCCCTCCACTTT
. TRBJ2-5 TRBD2 TRBV12-3/TRBV12-4 CASRTAGVETQYF TGTGCCAGCAGAACGGCGGGAGTAGAGACCCAGTACTTC
. TRBJ1-1 . TRBV5-1 CASSPQGQNTEAFF TGCGCCAGCTCCCCTCAGGGGCAGAACACTGAAGCTTTCTTT
. TRBJ2-5 . TRBV7-2 CASSSSPTQETQYF TGTGCCAGCAGCTCCTCCCCGACCCAAGAGACCCAGTACTTC
few TRBJ1-6 . TRBV4-1 CASSQDPEVYNSPLHF TGCGCCAGCAGCCAAGACCCCGAGGTCTATAATTCACCCCTCCACTTT
few TRBJ1-1 . TRBV9 CASSVGGSRGTEAFF TGTGCCAGCAGCGTAGGGGGCTCCCGAGGCACTGAAGCTTTCTTT
few TRBJ2-3 . TRBV24-1 CATSDANREKTQYF TGTGCCACCAGTGATGCTAACAGGGAAAAAACGCAGTATTTT
. TRBJ2-6 . TRBV7-9 CASSLALVARETF TGTGCCAGCAGCTTAGCGCTTGTGGCCAGGGAGACTTTC
. TRBJ1-4 TRBD1 TRBV4-1 CASSQNPTGELTNEKLFF TGCGCCAGCAGCCAAAACCCGACAGGGGAACTAACTAATGAAAAACTGTTTTTT
few TRBJ2-4 TRBD1 TRBV29-1 CSVVRGPDGYKNIQYF TGCAGCGTTGTCAGGGGGCCCGACGGATACAAAAACATTCAGTACTTC
few TRBJ2-1 . TRBV19 CASMDPGPNEQFF TGTGCCAGTATGGACCCAGGACCCAATGAGCAGTTCTTC
. TRBJ2-7 TRBD2 TRBV4-1 CASSQAGGGPPSYEQYF TGCGCCAGCAGCCAAGCTGGCGGGGGGCCACCTTCCTACGAGCAGTACTTC
. TRBJ1-2 . TRBV5-1 CASSLEAGTEGYTF TGCGCCAGCAGCTTGGAGGCGGGGACGGAAGGCTACACCTTC
many TRBJ2-1 TRBD1 TRBV5-1 CASSSSQGKVENEQFF TGCGCCAGCAGCTCATCACAGGGGAAGGTTGAAAATGAGCAGTTCTTC
many TRBJ1-2 . TRBV6-5 CASSSGGGYTF TGTGCCAGCAGTTCCGGGGGAGGCTACACCTTC
. TRBJ1-5 . TRBV7-8 CASSYFGGQPQHF TGTGCCAGCAGTTACTTTGGAGGCCAGCCCCAGCATTTT
few TRBJ2-7 TRBD2 TRBV24-1 CATSGLAENSYEQYF TGTGCCACCAGTGGGCTAGCGGAGAACTCCTACGAGCAGTACTTC
few TRBJ1-3 . TRBV27 CASSSGTQLSGNTIYF TGTGCCAGCAGTTCCGGGACTCAACTCTCTGGAAACACCATATATTTT